One TCR beta chain is described in this entry. The antigen is undetermined. The data were obtained in a study of vaccination and CD4 T cells after COVID-19. Study summary: The post-COVID samples were taken a median approximately 95 days after diagnosis, anywhere from 35 to 161. Stimulation of the cells used overlapping spike peptide pools from SARS-CoV-2 and from the common cold coronaviruses HCoV-NL63, HCoV-OC43 and HCoV-229E.

The V end lost 7 bases, the J end lost 3 bases, and 11 bases lay between the germline ends. The CDR3 contains 13 residues. Looked up from germline, CDR1 is MNHEY and CDR2 is SVGEGT. The treatment: 10-day PBMC culture with coronavirus spike peptide pools or control peptides (ViraFEST assay). The unexposed donor's CD4+ T cells were collected before the COVID-19 pandemic (2011-2018). Sequenced with the Oncomine TCR Beta short-read assay was DNA taken from cultured CD4+ T cells. After culture, CD4+ T cells served as the source for genomic DNA extraction. One entry per CDR3 protein results from TCRdb running MiXCR on the PCR reads. The table has roughly 6,800 distinct CDR3 sequences, approximately 31% seen once.

Source material: CD4+ T cells from blood, cultured in vitro. This clonotype originated in a human donor in good health. The chain employs TRBV6-2 or TRBV6-3 and TRBJ2-3; D unclear. The CDR3 DNA reads TGTGCCAGCACCCTAGGTGGTACAGATACGCAGTATTTT. Its translation: CASTLGGTDTQYF.